Listed below are T cell receptor beta chains from one sample, sequenced in a study of T-cell memory formation after mild COVID-19. TCRdb re-analysed the 5' RACE reads in MiXCR, keeping a single row per CDR3 protein. The repertoire includes 250,000 to 350,000 distinct CDR3 sequences, 19% of them detected once, and around 21% sits in the top ten. The sample taken for sequencing was PBMCs or a T cell subset sorted from them (not recorded which). The receptors come from a man aged 18-30 years who had mild COVID-19 (a few samples of this study predate the infection). Cell type and time point are not known. CDR3s include the opening cysteine and the closing phenylalanine or tryptophan. D genes are given only for firm matches. The size entry is marked missing in some rows and otherwise reads once, few, many or a size class.

cdr3_aa cdr3_nt clone_size d_call j_call v_call
CASRSLRAPERGGELFF TGTGCCAGTCGTTCTCTCCGGGCCCCAGAACGAGGCGGGGAGCTGTTTTTT few . TRBJ2-2 TRBV19
CASSQDPAGGDPLHF TGCGCCAGCAGCCAAGATCCGGCGGGGGGGGACCCCCTCCACTTT . . TRBJ1-6 TRBV4-3
CSASAVNTEAFF TGCAGTGCTAGTGCGGTGAACACTGAAGCTTTCTTT few . TRBJ1-1 TRBV20-1
CASSLGGVISPLHF TGCGCCAGCAGCTTGGGAGGGGTTATTTCACCCCTCCACTTT many . TRBJ1-6 TRBV5-1
CASSPQPGQETQYF TGTGCCAGCAGCCCGCAGCCAGGTCAAGAGACCCAGTACTTC . . TRBJ2-5 TRBV11-2
CASRSGGGLGEQFF TGCGCCAGCCGGTCCGGCGGGGGGTTGGGTGAGCAGTTCTTC few TRBD2 TRBJ2-1 TRBV5-1
CASSLAPGRYNEKLFF TGTGCCAGCAGCTTGGCCCCGGGACGGTATAATGAAAAACTGTTTTTT few . TRBJ1-4 TRBV5-5
CASSRRGLWDTEAFF TGTGCCAGCAGCCGCAGAGGGCTTTGGGACACTGAAGCTTTCTTT few . TRBJ1-1 TRBV3-1
CASSGPGRPGKYNEQFF TGTGCCAGCAGCGGACCTGGCAGACCGGGGAAATACAATGAGCAGTTCTTC many . TRBJ2-1 TRBV5-6
CASSYGGVGVETQYF TGTGCCAGCAGTTATGGAGGCGTTGGGGTAGAGACCCAGTACTTC . . TRBJ2-5 TRBV6-2/TRBV6-3
CASSLGSPGGLNIQYF TGTGCCAGCAGCTTAGGCTCCCCTGGGGGGCTAAACATTCAGTACTTC few . TRBJ2-4 TRBV7-3
CASSKYTGELFF TGTGCCAGCAGTAAATACACCGGGGAGCTGTTTTTT few . TRBJ2-2 TRBV7-2
CSALTTGGPGNTIYF TGCAGTGCTCTGACGACAGGGGGCCCTGGAAACACCATATATTTT many TRBD1 TRBJ1-3 TRBV20-1
CASSLEATDEANF TGCGCCAGCAGCTTGGAGGCAACAGATGAGGCCAACTTC few . TRBJ1-2 TRBV5-1
CASSSGTASYEQYF TGCGCCAGCAGCTCTGGGACGGCCTCCTACGAGCAGTACTTC . . TRBJ2-7 TRBV5-1
CSVPGGTYEQYF TGCAGCGTTCCTGGGGGCACCTACGAGCAGTACTTC few . TRBJ2-7 TRBV29-1
CASTQEVAGSYGTQYF TGTGCCAGCACCCAAGAGGTAGCGGGGTCCTATGGGACCCAGTACTTC few TRBD2 TRBJ2-5 TRBV3-1